This T cell receptor beta chain was identified in a study of cytomegalovirus exposure and HLA in healthy donors. The primer mix had 60 Vbeta and 13 Jbeta primers. Here immunoSEQ multiplex PCR was the method, and the copy in TCRdb shows in-frame clones only, minus some. The table lists some 100,000 clones, around three quarters of them singletons, with 2.5% to 3.5% in the top ten. About this clone: Antigen: not known.

Trimming took off 6 bases at V and 7 bases at J, with 10 bases between the two ends. This CDR3 has 12 residues. Per germline, CDR1 WNHNN and CDR2 SYGVQD (reference sequence). Study-level points and caveats: Upon later analysis, TCR association rates were observed to vary by HLA locus, being highest for DRB1 and lowest for HLA-C. In a later analysis, TCR beta V- and J-gene trimming showed a link to a missense DCLRE1C variant. Presence/absence analyses rested on an assumption that sequencing depth was roughly uniform across donors. More clonal expansion characterized HLA-associated TCR beta chains than equally common others in a later analysis.

The chain joins TRBV10-1 to TRBJ1-5; D is possibly TRBD1 (5 bases). Sample: PBMCs. The sequence was obtained from a male donor in good health and CMV-seropositive. CDR3 protein: CASRKGRQPQHF. In DNA, the CDR3 is TGCGCCAGCAGAAAGGGGCGACAGCCCCAGCATTTT.